This is a list of T cell receptor beta chains from one sample in a study of T-cell reconstitution after alpha-beta-depleted transplantation in children. Using its own MiXCR run on the PCR reads, TCRdb lists one record per CDR3 protein. The sample shows hundreds of thousands of distinct CDR3 sequences, 15% to 20% of them seen only once. The sequencing used PBMCs, mostly from graft donor cells, collected 360 days after TCRalphabeta/CD19-depleted stem cell transplant. All receptors come from a male patient between 5 and 17 years old who had a stem cell transplant for acute lymphoblastic leukemia, so the T cells may come from the graft donor. Both conserved end residues are part of each CDR3. The D gene is left open where the match is weak. Expanded clones get a size class; other rows say once, few or many, or leave the size out.

V gene	clone size	J gene	D gene	CDR3 DNA	CDR3 protein
TRBV12-3/TRBV12-4	many	TRBJ2-4	-	TGTGCCAGCAGAGTAGCCAAAAACATTCAGTACTTC	CASRVAKNIQYF
TRBV4-1	-	TRBJ2-2	-	TGCGCCAGCAGCCAAGATTCGTCTAGGGTCGCCGGGGAGCTGTTTTTT	CASSQDSSRVAGELFF
TRBV5-1	few	TRBJ2-1	TRBD2	TGCGCCAGCAGCTTGGTGGCGGGAGGCCGGGGTGAGCAGTTCTTC	CASSLVAGGRGEQFF
TRBV5-6	few	TRBJ2-7	-	TGTGCCAGCAGCTTGGGCCTAGCCCCCTACGAGCAGTACTTC	CASSLGLAPYEQYF
TRBV12-3/TRBV12-4	-	TRBJ2-1	TRBD2	TGTGCCAGCAGTACACTAGCGGGAGGGTTTGATGAGCAGTTCTTC	CASSTLAGGFDEQFF
TRBV5-1	few	TRBJ1-1	-	TGCGCCAGCAGCTCCAGGACATTCAACACTGAAGCTTTCTTT	CASSSRTFNTEAFF
TRBV28	many	TRBJ2-1	-	TGTGCCAGCAGTTTATGGGCAGGGGAGCAGTTCTTC	CASSLWAGEQFF
TRBV12-3/TRBV12-4	few	TRBJ1-1	TRBD1	TGTGCCAGCAGTTTCCAGGGGGCCCTCATGAACACTGAAGCTTTCTTT	CASSFQGALMNTEAFF
TRBV20-1	-	TRBJ2-5	TRBD1	TGCAGTGCACTGACAGGGCTCCCAGAGACCCAGTACTTC	CSALTGLPETQYF
TRBV7-9	once	TRBJ2-7	TRBD1	TGTGCCAGTTTGCCTCCGACAGGGAAGGGCTACGAGCAGTACTTC	CASLPPTGKGYEQYF
TRBV7-8	-	TRBJ2-2	TRBD1	TGTGCCAGCAGGTCCCACAGGGGTACCGGGGAGCTGTTTTTT	CASRSHRGTGELFF
TRBV20-1	-	TRBJ2-3	-	TGCAGTGCTAGAGCCGAGGGAGCCGATACGCAGTATTTT	CSARAEGADTQYF
TRBV5-1	-	TRBJ2-6	-	TGCGCCAGCAGCTTGGCCCAGCTTAACTCGGCTGGGGCCAACGTCCTGACTTTC	CASSLAQLNSAGANVLTF
TRBV6-2/TRBV6-3	many	TRBJ2-1	-	TGTGCCAGCAGTCGGCAATTGAATGAGCAGTTCTTC	CASSRQLNEQFF
TRBV29-1	many	TRBJ2-5	-	TGCAGCGTCGCCCGGGGGGCAGAAGAGACCCAGTACTTC	CSVARGAEETQYF
TRBV7-9	many	TRBJ2-3	-	TGTGCCAGCAGCTTAGTCCCAGCGACAGATACGCAGTATTTT	CASSLVPATDTQYF
TRBV27	few	TRBJ2-1	-	TGTGCCAGCAGTTCGGTTAGGGTCATGAACAATGAGCAGTTCTTC	CASSSVRVMNNEQFF
TRBV28	many	TRBJ1-5	-	TGTGCCAGCATGGACAGCAATCAGCCCCAGCATTTT	CASMDSNQPQHF
TRBV19	many	TRBJ2-2	TRBD2	TGTGGGTCGAGCGGGAGAGTAACCGGGGAGCTGTTTTTT	CGSSGRVTGELFF
TRBV7-3	few	TRBJ1-6	-	TGTGCCAGCAGCTCCACAGGGCCCGGGGGTAATTCACCCCTCCACTTT	CASSSTGPGGNSPLHF
TRBV7-2	few	TRBJ2-5	TRBD1	TGTGCCAGCAGCTCGGACAGGGCGAAGACCCAGTACTTC	CASSSDRAKTQYF
TRBV10-3	-	TRBJ2-7	-	TGTGCCATCCGGACGGTGAGCTCCTACGAGCAGTACTTC	CAIRTVSSYEQYF
TRBV7-9	-	TRBJ1-1	TRBD1	TGTGCCAGCAGCTCTTGGACAGGGAGGATAGCTTTCTTT	CASSSWTGRIAFF
TRBV20-1	-	TRBJ1-1	TRBD1	TGCAGTGCTAGGGACAGGACTGAAGCTTTCTTT	CSARDRTEAFF
TRBV6-1	few	TRBJ1-5	-	TGTGCCAGCTCAGAAGGGGGGCCCAGACATCAGCCCCAGCATTTT	CASSEGGPRHQPQHF
TRBV5-1	many	TRBJ2-7	TRBD2	TGCGCCAGCAGCCCAGGACTAGCGGAGTTACGCGAGCAGTACTTC	CASSPGLAELREQYF
TRBV7-6	many	TRBJ2-3	-	TGTGCCAGCAGCCCCTTGTGGGTAGTCAGGGGACCCATTCACACAGATACGCAGTATTTT	CASSPLWVVRGPIHTDTQYF